The rows below give T cell receptor beta chains drawn from one sample of a study of blood T cell repertoires in COVID-19. Sequencing used immunoSEQ multiplex PCR; TCRdb keeps in-frame clones, though not all of them. The sample gives about 340,000 clones, roughly nine tenths of which show up once; approximately 18% is in the top ten. The sequenced sample was PBMCs or T cells enriched from blood (not recorded which). The receptor set was obtained from a woman aged 25-40 years who had recovered from COVID-19. Both conserved end residues are part of each CDR3. A D gene is named only where the DNA matches it firmly. The size of a clone is reported for some rows only, either as once, few or many, or as a class for expanded clones.

d_call clone_size j_call cdr3_length v_call cdr3_nt cdr3_aa
TRBD1 - TRBJ1-2 13 TRBV19 TGTGCCATAAGGACAGGGGAGGGCTATGGCTACACCTTC CAIRTGEGYGYTF
- - TRBJ1-2 15 TRBV7-2 TGTGCCAGCAGCTCTAGCGGGAGGGGTCCCTATGGCTACACCTTC CASSSSGRGPYGYTF
- - TRBJ2-7 12 TRBV12-3/TRBV12-4 TGTGCCAGCAGTGGCTTTGATTACGAGCAGTACTTC CASSGFDYEQYF
TRBD2 - TRBJ2-7 18 TRBV7-6 TGTGCCAGCAGCTTAAATGCGGGAGGCGGAGCCCGAGCCTACGAGCAGTACTTC CASSLNAGGGARAYEQYF
TRBD1 - TRBJ1-1 14 TRBV6-5 TGTGCCAGCAGAGCCGACAGGGGTAGCACTGAAGCTTTCTTT CASRADRGSTEAFF
- - TRBJ2-7 15 TRBV4-2 TGTGCCAGCAGCCAAGATTCGGGACAAAACTACGAGCAGTACTTC CASSQDSGQNYEQYF
TRBD1 - TRBJ1-6 16 TRBV14 TGTGCCAGCAGCCAAGGAGAGGGGGCGAGTAGCTCACCCCTCCACTTT CASSQGEGASSSPLHF
- - TRBJ2-7 11 TRBV28 TGTGCCAGCAGTAAGCGGTACGAGCAGTACTTC CASSKRYEQYF
TRBD2 - TRBJ2-7 16 TRBV28 TGTGCCAGCAGTTCCCCCTCTAGCGGGGGCACCTACGAGCAGTACTTC CASSSPSSGGTYEQYF
- - TRBJ1-6 14 TRBV6-5 TGTGCCAGCAGCCCGACAGGTCGTAATTCACCCCTCCACTTT CASSPTGRNSPLHF
- - TRBJ1-5 15 TRBV3-1/TRBV3-2 TGTGCCAGCAGCCAAGGTTCAGGGGTTGGCCAGCCCCAGCATTTT CASSQGSGVGQPQHF
- - TRBJ1-5 15 TRBV2 TGTGCCAGCAGTGGAGGATCAAACGGGAATCAGCCCCAGCATTTT CASSGGSNGNQPQHF
- - TRBJ2-5 16 TRBV6-2/TRBV6-3 TGTGCCAGCAGTTCCATGGGGGGCGGGAGCCAAGAGACCCAGTACTTC CASSSMGGGSQETQYF
TRBD2 - TRBJ2-3 14 TRBV6-5 TGTGCCAGCAGAGTACTGACTAGCTCAGATACGCAGTATTTT CASRVLTSSDTQYF
TRBD2 - TRBJ2-7 11 TRBV20-1 TGCAGTGCCGGAGGGAGGGGCGAGCAGTACTTC CSAGGRGEQYF
- - TRBJ1-3 14 TRBV4-1 TGCGCCAGCAGCCAAGTGGGCACCCTTTTAGGCCATTACTTT CASSQVGTLLGHYF
TRBD2 - TRBJ2-1 15 TRBV2 TGTGCCAGCACCCTGACTAGCGGGGGCCTTCGGGAGCAGTTCTTC CASTLTSGGLREQFF
TRBD2 once TRBJ2-7 16 TRBV28 TGTGCCAGCAGTTCACACGGGACTAGCGGGACCTACGAGCAGTACTTC CASSSHGTSGTYEQYF
- few TRBJ2-7 13 TRBV7-8 TGTGCCAGCAGCTTAGGGGGGGTCCGCGAGCAGTACTTC CASSLGGVREQYF
- - TRBJ1-3 19 TRBV21-1 TGTGCCAGCACCCATCGGGGGAATGGGGAGGTGATTTTGGGAAACACCATATATTTT CASTHRGNGEVILGNTIYF
TRBD2 - TRBJ2-7 14 TRBV6-5 TGTGCCAGCAGGCGGGCTAGCGGGGACTACGAGCAGTACTTC CASRRASGDYEQYF
- - TRBJ1-2 13 TRBV11-2 TGTGCCAGCAGCTCCTCCGGGGGGTATGGCTACACCTTC CASSSSGGYGYTF
- - TRBJ1-4 14 TRBV6-4 TGTGCCACCGATCGACAGGCAGCTAATGAAAAACTGTTTTTT CATDRQAANEKLFF
TRBD1 - TRBJ1-2 14 TRBV28 TGTGCCAGCAGCCTGGGACAGGAAATCGGCGGCTACACCTTC CASSLGQEIGGYTF
TRBD2 - TRBJ2-7 13 TRBV19 TGTGCCAGTAGGGCCGGGGGGGCCCACGAGCAGTACTTC CASRAGGAHEQYF
TRBD1 - TRBJ1-6 17 TRBV5-5 TGTGCCAGCAGCTTGGCCGGGACAGGGGCTAACAATTCACCCCTCCACTTT CASSLAGTGANNSPLHF
- once TRBJ1-2 11 TRBV5-4 TGTGCCAGCAGCTTCCTACATGGCTACACCTTC CASSFLHGYTF
TRBD1 - TRBJ2-5 14 TRBV6-5 TGTGCCAGCAGCCCGCGGACAGGGGGGGAGACCCAGTACTTC CASSPRTGGETQYF
TRBD1 once TRBJ1-2 13 TRBV6-2/TRBV6-3 TGTGCCAGCAGCCCGACAGGGGGCTATGGCTACACCTTC CASSPTGGYGYTF
TRBD1 - TRBJ1-2 11 TRBV20-1 TGCAGTGCTCGGACAGGGGGTGGCTACACCTTC CSARTGGGYTF
TRBD1 - TRBJ2-7 15 TRBV6-2/TRBV6-3 TGTGCCAGCAGTTACCCCGGGACAGTTGTACACGAGCAGTACTTC CASSYPGTVVHEQYF
TRBD1 - TRBJ1-4 15 TRBV5-8 TGTGCCAGCAGCAGCGGGACAGGGAATGATGAAAAACTGTTTTTT CASSSGTGNDEKLFF
- once TRBJ2-1 15 TRBV5-1 TGCGCCAGCAGGCGACCGGACAGCTCCTACAATGAGCAGTTCTTC CASRRPDSSYNEQFF
- - TRBJ2-1 15 TRBV13 TGTGCCAGCACCCAAAGGGGTTGCGCCAGCGGGGAGCAGTTCTTC CASTQRGCASGEQFF
TRBD1 - TRBJ2-1 15 TRBV7-2 TGTGCCAGCAGCTTAGACAGGGGCTCCTACAATGAGCAGTTCTTC CASSLDRGSYNEQFF
TRBD1 - TRBJ2-1 14 TRBV5-1 TGCGCCAGCAGCAATGGGACAGGGGGGAATGAGCAGTTCTTC CASSNGTGGNEQFF
- once TRBJ2-7 14 TRBV4-1 TGCGCCAGCAGCCAAGAGGAGAATAACTACGAGCAGTACTTC CASSQEENNYEQYF
- - TRBJ1-3 15 TRBV19 TGTGCCAGTAGTATTCGGGACTACTCTGGAAACACCATATATTTT CASSIRDYSGNTIYF
TRBD2 - TRBJ2-7 17 TRBV24-1 TGTGCCACCAGTGACTCAAAGGGACTAGCGGGGACAACCGGGCAGTACTTC CATSDSKGLAGTTGQYF
- - TRBJ2-2 12 TRBV2 TGTGCCAGCAGTGTTCTCGGCGGGGAGCTGTTTTTT CASSVLGGELFF
- - TRBJ2-3 13 TRBV25-1 TGTGCCATCTCGCGGTCGGGGGCAGATACGCAGTATTTT CAISRSGADTQYF
- - TRBJ1-2 16 TRBV28 TGTGCCAGCATCGGATCGACTCAGGGCGTATATTATGGCTACACCTTC CASIGSTQGVYYGYTF
- - TRBJ2-2 16 TRBV7-6 TGTGCCAGCAGCCCCCGGTGGGGGCGAGGCACCGGGGAGCTGTTTTTT CASSPRWGRGTGELFF
- - TRBJ1-2 11 TRBV20-1 TGCAGTGTCGGGCAGGGGAATGGCTACACCTTC CSVGQGNGYTF
- - TRBJ2-7 12 TRBV7-9 TGTGCCAGCAGCTTCTCGGGCTACGAGCAGTACTTC CASSFSGYEQYF
- - TRBJ1-3 13 TRBV24-1 TGTGCCACCAGTGATTGGGCCGGAAACACCATATATTTT CATSDWAGNTIYF
- - TRBJ1-1 13 TRBV18 TGTGCCAGCTCACCAGCAGGTAACACTGAAGCTTTCTTT CASSPAGNTEAFF
- - TRBJ2-4 13 TRBV6-4 TGTGCCAGCAGTTTAAGCCCCAAAAACATTCAGTACTTC CASSLSPKNIQYF
TRBD2 - TRBJ2-5 16 TRBV27 TGTGCCAGCAGTCCTCTCCAGGGACTAGTTGCACAGACCCAGTACTTC CASSPLQGLVAQTQYF
- once TRBJ1-5 12 TRBV6-2/TRBV6-3 TGTGCCAGCAGTTTCGGCAATCAGCCCCAGCATTTT CASSFGNQPQHF
- - TRBJ1-1 14 TRBV5-1 TGCGCCAGCAGAATAACAGGGATGAACACTGAAGCTTTCTTT CASRITGMNTEAFF
- - TRBJ1-1 13 TRBV12-3/TRBV12-4 TGTGCCAGCAGAGCATTAAGGAGCACTGAAGCTTTCTTT CASRALRSTEAFF
- - TRBJ1-5 15 TRBV6-6 TGTGCCAGCAGCCTAAGACAGAATAGCAATCAGCCCCAGCATTTT CASSLRQNSNQPQHF
TRBD2 - TRBJ2-7 19 TRBV24-1 TGTGCCACCAGTGATTTGAGATTTCTAGCGGGGTTTCCCTCCTACGAGCAGTACTTC CATSDLRFLAGFPSYEQYF
TRBD1 - TRBJ1-5 15 TRBV28 TGTGCCAGCAGTCGCGACAGGGGGCAACATCAGCCCCAGCATTTT CASSRDRGQHQPQHF
- - TRBJ1-1 14 TRBV25-1 TGTGCCAGCAGTGATCCGGAGATGAACACTGAAGCTTTCTTT CASSDPEMNTEAFF
TRBD2 - TRBJ2-7 16 TRBV28 TGTGCCAGCAGTCGCCAGCGGACTAGCGGGAGTTACGAGCAGTACTTC CASSRQRTSGSYEQYF